Sequencing of this T cell receptor (beta chain) was carried out in a study of spatial heterogeneity in lung cancer. Background on the study: Mean representation of each unique TCR and UMI combination in the raw reads exceeded 9.5 occurrences.

Study-wide findings and caveats: The number of expanded tumor alpha and beta chains correlated with mutation number. Among tumor T cells, estimated coverage was roughly 7% for alpha chains and around 13% for beta chains.

This clonotype appeared a few times. Its specificity is unknown. This could be a read error, since a much larger clone is one nucleotide away. Because the library targeted alpha chains, this beta chain is an off-target read whose size means little. The CDR3 is 16 amino acids. CDR1 is MDHEN and CDR2 is SYDVKM in the germline V gene. Specified time point: sample taken at primary tumor resection. TCRdb itself ran the 5' RACE reads through MiXCR, one entry per CDR3 protein. This table holds about 3,000 distinct CDR3 sequences, about 6% found once. The sample was lung tumor tissue, taken at surgery. This clonotype was sampled from a male donor with early-stage non-small cell lung cancer. The V call is TRBV28, the J call TRBJ2-1; D is unresolved. The CDR3 region has the DNA TGTGTCAGCAGTCCCCATAATCCCGGCTCCTACAATGAGCAGTTCTTC. The encoded protein is CVSSPHNPGSYNEQFF.